This T cell receptor (beta chain) was observed in a study of cytomegalovirus exposure and HLA in healthy donors (dated by TCRdb to 2017 to 2019). Concerning the study at large: According to an earlier analysis of a few hundred of the donors, roughly 180 million T cells yielded roughly 110 million unique TCR beta sequences and more than 250 Gb of sequence data. An early release covering 550 to 650 HLA-typed donors comprised 250 to 350 gigabases of sequencing data and some 79 million unique TCR sequences. Of the roughly 420 genotyped donors, less than 85% were placed in the genetic ancestry cluster associated with self-reported Caucasian donors. The study was designed to test whether signatures of past pathogen exposure could be identified by cataloging public T cell receptors. Using immunosequencing, the study profiled T cell repertoires from around 670 subjects and related those repertoires to cytomegalovirus serostatus. Besides the first cohort of roughly 640 subjects, a separate validation cohort made up of 120 different subjects was used. High-throughput TCR immunosequencing, statistical association of individual TCRs with disease status, and machine learning were combined to predict cytomegalovirus infection status. A later analysis re-examined previously published TCR beta repertoires from around 670 donors and added high-resolution HLA genotyping to investigate patterns of TCR occurrence. Rather than drawing on any new phenotypic data, the later analysis identified candidate immune exposures from TCR beta sequences and the way those sequences occurred across donors. In an earlier analysis of around 540 of the donors, high-throughput TCR beta sequencing was used to judge whether each TCR beta V gene segment behaved as functional or pseudogenic. Donor age, sex, ethnicity and CMV serostatus were compiled together with the repertoire data. A later genetic analysis used genome-wide SNP genotypes for about 65% of the roughly 700 donors, treating that subset as a discovery cohort. Every discovery cohort repertoire had been produced on one sequencing platform. Class I and class II HLA loci were covered by the typing at four-digit resolution. Typing coverage varied by locus: roughly 620-630 donors for A, B, C, DRB1 and DQB1; approximately 560 for DQA1; more than 600 for DPA1; 450 to 480 for DPB1. A handful of DR-DQ haplotypes were handled as single units for association and clustering because linkage in the cohort was strong. Among 300 to 500 genotyped donors of the cohort, an average of approximately 240,000 unique TCR beta nucleotide sequences was sequenced per donor, of which approximately 19% were non-productive.

The cohort was made up of 666 healthy bone marrow donors. At the time of sampling, all cohort members were nominally healthy, though unrecorded immune exposures were likely present. The donor tested CMV seronegative and was one of the 352 seronegative cohort members. Each donor provided a peripheral blood sample, and peripheral blood mononuclear cells were used for TCR beta sequencing. Genomic DNA was extracted from the blood cell samples with the Qiagen DNeasy Blood Extraction Kit. With respect to this clone: What antigen it recognizes has not been identified. No base quality information exists; no much larger clone differs at one position.

V is cut by 3 bases and J by 12 bases, and the space between the germline ends is 15 bases. The germline V gene yields SQVTM for CDR1 and ANQGSEA for CDR2. Spanning cysteine to phenylalanine, the CDR3 consists of 12 amino acids. The DNA shown is the 36-base CDR3, in frame from base 1. Receptor amplification or capture employed the immunoSEQ multiplex PCR assay. For the multiplex PCR, a mixture combining 60 forward primers for TCR Vbeta segments and 13 reverse primers for TCR Jbeta segments was used. The CDR3 region of rearranged TCR beta genes was amplified from genomic DNA with a multiplex PCR assay. The Illumina HiSeq System was used to sequence the amplified TCR beta libraries as 87-base-pair reads. Concerning the study's data processing: Across the 670 or so repertoires, a later analysis counted tens of millions of unique TCR beta chains, approximately 12 million of which were shared by at least two donors. A nearest-neighbor algorithm error-corrected the raw reads and collapsed the reads into unique sequences, merging closely related sequences to remove PCR and sequencing errors. V, D and J gene segments were assigned by aligning CDR3 sequences to IMGT reference sequences. For a sequence to be retained, at least a six-nucleotide match to both a V gene segment and a J gene segment was required. A rearrangement counted as productive if the CDR3 had no stop codons and remained in frame with V and J, and every other rearrangement counted as non-productive. Following IMGT convention, CDR3 was defined as the stretch from the second conserved V-encoded cysteine to the conserved J-encoded phenylalanine. In an earlier analysis of more than 550 of the donors, sequences lacking an unambiguous match to a single V gene segment were excluded. An earlier analysis of fewer than 750 of the donors called V segments functional above 56.7% productive rearrangements and segregating when the between-donor standard deviation exceeded 5%. A statistical classification framework was built to diagnose cytomegalovirus status from the catalog of TCR beta chain sequences. In a later analysis, TCR nucleotide sequences were compared against IMGT/GENE-DB human TR gene sequences so that V and J genes could be assigned. A later analysis assigned CDR3 sequences and most-parsimonious VDJ recombination scenarios with the TCRdist pipeline. A later analysis defined each TCR beta chain by its CDR3 amino acid sequence plus V-gene family, and excluded reads lacking a unique V-gene family. To address suspected cross-contamination and a sequencing artifact, a later analysis removed a few hundred highly shared, low-generation-probability nucleotide sequences. A later analysis calculated a clonal expansion index for each public chain from normalized within-repertoire ranks of inferred template counts. Generation probabilities in a later analysis came from a VDJ recombination model fitted to out-of-frame rearrangements, and those results were checked against IGoR. In a later analysis, TCR-TCR, TCR-HLA and TCR-CMV co-occurrence was scored with hypergeometric tests, and a repertoire-size bias correction was applied to TCR pairs. To estimate false discovery rates, a later analysis permuted the HLA or CMV assignments 20 times. In a later analysis, co-occurring TCRs were grouped with DBSCAN, and TCRdist sequence similarity was added when clustering was performed within HLA-allele-positive subsets. Co-occurrence clustering excluded repertoires with fewer than 30,000 or more than 120,000 public chains, plus five with anomalous nucleotide sharing. Not all clones reach the TCRdb copy of this immuneACCESS table, which keeps in-frame sequences only. Checked studies attribute under half of the gap to unresolved V genes and leave the rest unexplained. V and J calls and clone size are as listed in that table; D and trimming were resolved from the DNA. A total of under 150,000 clones appear in this sample, about 84% of them only once. Roughly 1.1% of the sample lies in the top ten.

Overall study results and their limits: When HLA alleles, especially DR and DQ, strongly co-occurred, TCR associations were difficult to assign to individual alleles. A total of 150 to 200 TCR beta chains were listed by the study as associated with cytomegalovirus. The sequencing pipeline was judged likely to have produced a cluster of highly shared sequence variants as a technical artifact. Several of the top co-occurrence clusters appeared to be linked to parvovirus B19, influenza, CMV and Epstein-Barr virus, according to a later analysis. A later analysis associated about 18,000 TCR beta sequences with specific HLA alleles at a false discovery rate of 0.05. Three of the identified cytomegalovirus-associated TCR beta chains were confirmed in vitro to be specific for cytomegalovirus antigens. A further reported finding was that TCR beta sequences accurately predicted the HLA-A and HLA-B alleles for most subjects in the first cohort. Because counts were too low, about 15 rarely observed V segments, including chromosome 9 orphons, were left out of the earlier analysis of a few hundred of the donors. In an earlier analysis of more than 500 of the donors, most TCR beta V segments appeared in productive rearrangements about 90% or about 30% of the time, broadly matching IMGT annotations. In a later analysis, TCR association rates were found to vary across HLA loci, with the most associated TCRs seen for DRB1 alleles and the fewest for HLA-C alleles. For the cohort, immune exposure information was limited to CMV serostatus. Presence/absence analyses assumed roughly uniform sequencing depth across donors, an assumption that may not hold. The cohort was sequenced for TCR beta chains only, and without alpha or paired-chain data the features that could be detected were limited. While some public TCRs were present in many individuals, most TCR sequences turned up only very rarely across donors. Compared with equally common non-associated chains, HLA-associated TCR beta chains in a later analysis were more clonally expanded and had lower generation probabilities. According to a later analysis, most CMV-associated TCR beta chains appeared to be HLA-restricted, and the HLA associations seemed to be driven largely by CMV exposure. Cytomegalovirus status was reported to be diagnosed by the classifier with high specificity and sensitivity in both the original and validation cohorts. Correlated functional status among segregating V segments might be attributable to linkage disequilibrium, but an unknown experimental factor could not be ruled out. Because the 87-base-pair reads could not distinguish some IMGT-functional V segments, including TRBV6-2 and TRBV6-3, those segments were excluded. It was suggested by the authors that the approach could potentially be generalized to other disease states and immunological phenotypes. Because HLA typing was unavailable for some donors at each locus, only the typed subset was used in association tests. According to a later genetic analysis, donors in an Asian-associated ancestry cluster had fewer N-insertions in productive TCRs than the approximately 650-donor mean. In a later genetic analysis, a missense DCLRE1C variant was associated with V-gene and J-gene trimming of TCR beta chains, and the association was replicated in an independent cohort.

Sequenced: PBMCs. The chain is made from TRBV29-1 and TRBJ2-1, with a weak D call of TRBD2 (5 bases match). This receptor was identified in a boy under 18 in good health and CMV-seronegative. CDR3 protein: CSVEASNVPQFF. The DNA sequence reads TGCAGCGTTGAGGCTAGCAACGTTCCGCAGTTCTTC.